Shown below are 21 T cell receptor beta chains from a single sample sequenced in a study of CD8 T cells in ankylosing spondylitis. TCRdb reprocessed the 5' RACE reads with MiXCR, giving one entry per CDR3 protein. The profile shows some 130,000 distinct CDR3 sequences, around 7.9% of them singletons. The sample consisted of blood, either unsorted or a sorted T cell fraction (not recorded which). The receptors come from a female donor with ankylosing spondylitis or in good health (not recorded which).

With regard to this clonotype: A much larger clone is a single base away; this may be a read error. V usage is TRBV5-1 and J usage is TRBJ1-2; TRBD1 agrees at 9 bases. The CDR3 has 15 residues. Per the germline V gene, CDR1 is SGHRS and CDR2 is YFSETQ. The CDR3 sequence is CGSSLPTGGGYGYTF. CDR3 DNA sequence: TGCGGCAGCAGCTTGCCCACAGGGGGCGGCTATGGCTACACCTTC.

This clonotype was counted many times. The rearrangement uses TRBV9 and TRBJ2-3; D is possibly TRBD1 (6 bases). Per germline, CDR1 SGDLS and CDR2 YYNGEE. Trimming cost V 4 bases and J 2 bases, with 14 bases left between them. The CDR3 totals 15 residues. CDR3 nucleotide sequence: TGTGCCAGCAGCCCAGGACAGACGCACACAGATACGCAGTATTTT. Protein: CASSPGQTHTDTQYF.

Many counts were recorded for this clonotype. As DNA, the CDR3 is TGTGCCAGCAGCCAAGATCGTGAGGGGAGGAAGTACTTC. Its translation is CASSQDREGRKYF. The chain recombines TRBV3-1 with TRBJ2-7; weak D call: TRBD2 (6 bases). In germline, CDR1 is LGHDT, CDR2 YNNKEL (reference sequence). The CDR3 is made up of 13 amino acids. Trimming shortened V by 0 bases and J by 11 bases, and 14 bases separated the two germline ends.

This clonotype was found a few times. The CDR3 reads CASSYLATGEQYF. DNA of the CDR3: TGTGCCAGCAGTTACTTAGCTACAGGGGAGCAGTACTTC. The chain has TRBV6-2 or TRBV6-3 and TRBJ2-7, with a weak D call TRBD1 (6 bases). This CDR3 is 13 amino acids long. V lost 1 base to trimming and J lost 7 bases, with 11 bases between them. CDR1 is MNHEY, CDR2 SVGEGT, per germline.

This clonotype appeared many times. This chain uses TRBV10-3 with TRBJ1-3; D is ambiguous. The V gene's germline CDR1 is ENHRY and CDR2 SYGVKD. The CDR3 spans 15 residues. Trimming left V 10 bases short and J 0 bases short, with 16 bases between. The CDR3 coding sequence is TGTGCCAGTTACCCCAGCACACTCTCTGGAAACACCATATATTTT. Translation: CASYPSTLSGNTIYF.

This clonotype was found many times. The chain links TRBV5-1 to TRBJ2-3, with TRBD2 matching 11 bases. CDR3 length: 15 amino acids. V trimming: 4 bases; J trimming: 3 bases; junction bases outside the gene matches: 4. The V gene's germline CDR1 is SGHRS and CDR2 YFSETQ. The CDR3 spells CASSRPSGGTDTQYF. In DNA form, the CDR3 reads TGCGCCAGCAGCCGGCCTAGCGGGGGGACAGATACGCAGTATTTT.

At least ten counts were recorded for this clonotype. The V gene is TRBV3-1, the J gene TRBJ2-1; 13 nucleotides align to TRBD2. The CDR3 spans 16 residues. Germline CDR1 reads LGHDT; CDR2 reads YNNKEL (reference sequence). V lost 1 base, J lost 8 bases, and 5 bases stayed unmatched. This CDR3 is CASSQVLAGGPHEQFF. CDR3 DNA: TGTGCCAGCAGCCAAGTACTAGCGGGGGGGCCCCATGAGCAGTTCTTC.

This clonotype was counted at least ten times. The V and J genes are TRBV24-1 and TRBJ1-2, with TRBD1 as a possible D gene (5 bases). Trimming removed 4 bases at V and 11 bases at J, with 13 bases between. Germline CDR1 KGHDR, CDR2 SFDVKD. This CDR3 spans 12 amino acids. The CDR3 nucleotides are TGTGCCACCAGTGAACCAGGGCCAAAGTACACCTTC. This translates into CATSEPGPKYTF.

This clonotype showed up many times. This chain links TRBV7-2 with TRBJ2-3; the D is unclear. Germline lookup yields CDR1 SGHTA and CDR2 FQGNSA. The CDR3 contains 11 residues. V was pared by 5 bases and J by 10 bases, with 10 bases between. The CDR3 protein is CASSLGIPQYF. The CDR3, as DNA: TGTGCCAGCAGCCTTGGGATTCCGCAGTATTTT.

The chain employs TRBV4-1 and TRBJ1-1; D is uncertain. With 3 bases removed from V and 0 bases from J, the gap between germline ends came to 11 bases. The CDR3 runs to 15 residues. The germline gives CDR1 MGHRA, CDR2 YSYEKL. This chain's CDR3 is CASSHALSLNTEAFF. DNA for the CDR3: TGCGCCAGCAGCCATGCACTGAGCTTGAACACTGAAGCTTTCTTT.

Comment on this clonotype: The CDR3 does not end in the conserved phenylalanine or tryptophan, so this is likely a read error. The rearrangement joins TRBV9 to TRBJ1-2; tentatively, D is TRBD1 (5 bases). This CDR3 is built from 11 residues. V shed 6 bases and J shed 8 bases, with 11 bases lying between them. Germline V gene lookup returns CDR1 SGDLS and CDR2 YYNGEE. The CDR3 DNA sequence: TGTGCCAGCACGGCAGGGAACGGCTACACCATC. Translated: CASTAGNGYTI.

This clonotype appeared a few times. The gene calls are TRBV5-1 and TRBJ1-2, with a possible D match to TRBD1 (5 bases). The CDR3 length is 14 residues. CDR1 and CDR2 (germline): SGHRS, YFSETQ. Trimming removed 3 bases at V and 7 bases at J, with 16 bases between. CDR3 in amino acids: CASSSAGPPGGYTF. The CDR3 DNA sequence: TGCGCCAGCAGCTCTGCGGGGCCACCGGGTGGCTACACCTTC.

This clonotype came up many times. DNA of the CDR3: TGCAGTGCTAGAGGGGACAGGGGGTATGGCTACACCTTC. Translated: CSARGDRGYGYTF. The V and J genes are TRBV20-1 and TRBJ1-2; TRBD1 agrees at 11 bases. Germline-derived CDR1 and CDR2 are DFQATT and SNEGSKA (reference sequence). The ends lost 1 base at V and 5 bases at J; junction bases unmatched: 0. CDR3 length: 13 amino acids.

The sample holds many counts of this clonotype. The V call is TRBV12-3 or TRBV12-4, the J call TRBJ2-1; possible D gene TRBD1, 5 bases. The CDR3 length is 13 residues. Trimming removed 8 bases from V and 3 bases from J, with 11 bases in between. DNA for the CDR3: TGTGCCAGCTGGCTTGACAGCTACAATGAGCAGTTCTTC. It translates to CASWLDSYNEQFF.

At least ten counts were recorded for this clonotype. The V call is TRBV20-1, the J call TRBJ2-1; D is perhaps TRBD2 (6 bases). The CDR3 consists of 14 residues. V gave up 4 bases and J gave up 8 bases, with 18 bases separating them. The germline CDR1 and CDR2 sequences are DFQATT and SNEGSKA (reference sequence). This CDR3 is CSAIFGPGGDEQFF. CDR3 bases: TGCAGTGCTATTTTCGGACCTGGCGGGGATGAGCAGTTCTTC.

This clonotype came up many times. V and J are TRBV29-1 and TRBJ2-2, with 7 bases identical to TRBD1. The CDR3 is 15 residues long. Per germline, CDR1 SQVTM and CDR2 ANQGSEA. The junction had 10 bases not matched to a gene; V was cut back by 6 bases and J by 3 bases. In nucleotides, the CDR3 is TGCAGCGTGAAAGGGGGCAGGGGAGACACCGGGGAGCTGTTTTTT. Translated: CSVKGGRGDTGELFF.

This clonotype was seen many times. The gene calls are TRBV4-3 and TRBJ1-2, with D perhaps TRBD1 (6 bases). Trimming left V 2 bases short and J 4 bases short, with 14 bases between. The CDR3 extends over 15 amino acids. Germline-derived CDR1 and CDR2 are LGHNA and YSLEER. The CDR3 sequence: CASSQQQGWTYGYTF. Here the CDR3 DNA reads TGCGCCAGCAGCCAACAACAGGGTTGGACCTATGGCTACACCTTC.

The sample holds many counts of this clonotype. The V call is TRBV20-1, the J call TRBJ2-7; 10 bases are a match to TRBD2. This CDR3 is 17 amino acids long. V trimming: 3 bases; J trimming: 7 bases; junction bases outside the gene matches: 18. From germline, CDR1 is DFQATT and CDR2 SNEGSKA (reference sequence). The DNA of the CDR3 is TGCAGTGCTAGTGGGGCTAGCGGGGGCTACACGGGGAGTGAGCAGTACTTC. As protein: CSASGASGGYTGSEQYF.

Many counts were recorded for this clonotype. The chain has TRBV20-1 and TRBJ1-2; TRBD1 matches at 8 bases. J was trimmed by 4 bases and V by 3 bases; bases with no gene match: 10. Germline V lookup: CDR1 DFQATT, CDR2 SNEGSKA (reference sequence). The CDR3 contains 15 residues. For the CDR3, the DNA is TGCAGTGCTAGCGGGACAGGCTTGGTGGGCTATGGCTACACCTTC. Translated, it gives CSASGTGLVGYGYTF.

Ten or more counts support this clonotype. DNA for the CDR3: TGTGCCTGGAGAACAGGCGCCGGGGAGACCCAGTACTTC. This codes for CAWRTGAGETQYF. The rearrangement joins TRBV30 to TRBJ2-5, with D possibly matching TRBD1 (5 bases). With 3 bases removed from V and 5 bases from J, the gap between germline ends came to 13 bases. CDR1 and CDR2 from the germline V gene are GTSNPN and SVGIG (reference sequence). The CDR3 sequence is 13 residues long.

Many counts were recorded for this clonotype. V is TRBV4-1 and J is TRBJ2-1; 9 bases line up with TRBD2. Germline V gives CDR1 MGHRA, CDR2 YSYEKL. This CDR3 is built from 18 residues. After removal of 0 bases from V and 0 bases from J, the junction contained 6 bases not matched to a gene. CDR3 loop: CASSQEASGAVSYNEQFF. The DNA for the CDR3 is TGCGCCAGCAGCCAAGAAGCTAGCGGGGCGGTCTCCTACAATGAGCAGTTCTTC.